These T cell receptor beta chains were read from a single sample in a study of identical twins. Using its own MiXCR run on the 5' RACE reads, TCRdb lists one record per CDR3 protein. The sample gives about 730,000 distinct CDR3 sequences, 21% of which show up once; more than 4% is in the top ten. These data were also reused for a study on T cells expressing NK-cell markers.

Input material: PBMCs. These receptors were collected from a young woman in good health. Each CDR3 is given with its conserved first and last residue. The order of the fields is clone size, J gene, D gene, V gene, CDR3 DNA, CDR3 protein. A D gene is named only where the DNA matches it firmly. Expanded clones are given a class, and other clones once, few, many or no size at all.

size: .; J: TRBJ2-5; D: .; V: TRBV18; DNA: TGTGCCAGCTCACCGATACAGGGTGTCGAGACCCAGTACTTC; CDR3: CASSPIQGVETQYF
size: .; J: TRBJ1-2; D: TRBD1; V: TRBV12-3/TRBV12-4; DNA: TGTGCCAGCAGTTTATGGGGGACAGGGTATGGCTACACCTTC; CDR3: CASSLWGTGYGYTF
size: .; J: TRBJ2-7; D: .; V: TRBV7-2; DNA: TGTGCCAGCAGCTTAGTACGGACTCCAATCTACGAGCAGTACTTC; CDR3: CASSLVRTPIYEQYF
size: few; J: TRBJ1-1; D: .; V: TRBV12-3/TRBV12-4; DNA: TGTGCCAGCAGTTTTTTTTCAAGGGCTTTCTTT; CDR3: CASSFFSRAFF
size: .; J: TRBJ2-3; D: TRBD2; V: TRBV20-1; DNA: TGCAGTGCTACCCGGACTAGCGGGAGGGCGGGGAGCACAGATACGCAGTATTTT; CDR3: CSATRTSGRAGSTDTQYF
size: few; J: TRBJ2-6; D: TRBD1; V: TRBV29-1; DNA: TGCAGCGTTGAATTGACAGGGATCCCCGCTGGGGCCAACGTCCTGACTTTC; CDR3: CSVELTGIPAGANVLTF
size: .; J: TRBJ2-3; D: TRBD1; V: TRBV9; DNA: TGTGCCAGCAGCCCAAGGGGGACAGGGAGCACAGATACGCAGTATTTT; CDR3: CASSPRGTGSTDTQYF
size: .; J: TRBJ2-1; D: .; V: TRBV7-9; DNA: TGTGCCAGCAGCTTTGAGGCAGAGAACAATGAGCAGTTCTTC; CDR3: CASSFEAENNEQFF
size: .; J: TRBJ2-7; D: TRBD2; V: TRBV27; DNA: TGTGCCAGCAGTAGGACAAGACTAGCGGGAGGCACCTACGAGCAGTACTTC; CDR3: CASSRTRLAGGTYEQYF
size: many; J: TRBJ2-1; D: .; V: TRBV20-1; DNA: TGCAGTGCTAGTCCCCGACTAGATGAGCAGTTCTTC; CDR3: CSASPRLDEQFF